Sequencing of this T cell receptor (beta chain) was carried out in a study of blood T cells in healthy people across ages. A second PCR, run for roughly 7 to 11 cycles, used a sample-barcoded 5' primer plus a J-beta primer mix. Each CDR3 protein is one row after TCRdb ran MiXCR on the 5' RACE reads. Of about 800,000 distinct CDR3 sequences in the sample, 58% were seen once. In the case of this clonotype: Its antigen is unknown.

Extraction of total RNA produced a minimum of 6 micrograms from each sample. Study results and limitations: The percentage of naive T cells correlated strongly with TCR beta diversity. Any changes in expanded clonotypes were possibly confounded, as donor CMV status remained unknown. Roughly linear age-related decline in beta diversity appeared, significant by age approximately 43.

The receptor's source is a man aged 25-45 years in good health. The sequencing input was blood.

The CDR3 loop is CASSLYSPRETQYF. CDR3 DNA sequence: TGTGCCAGCAGCCTGTACAGTCCTCGGGAGACCCAGTACTTC. The chain carries TRBV7-2 and TRBJ2-5; D is unclear. The length of the CDR3 is 14 residues. CDR1 is SGHTA, CDR2 FQGNSA, per germline. Trimming stripped 5 bases from V and 5 bases from J, with 15 bases between.